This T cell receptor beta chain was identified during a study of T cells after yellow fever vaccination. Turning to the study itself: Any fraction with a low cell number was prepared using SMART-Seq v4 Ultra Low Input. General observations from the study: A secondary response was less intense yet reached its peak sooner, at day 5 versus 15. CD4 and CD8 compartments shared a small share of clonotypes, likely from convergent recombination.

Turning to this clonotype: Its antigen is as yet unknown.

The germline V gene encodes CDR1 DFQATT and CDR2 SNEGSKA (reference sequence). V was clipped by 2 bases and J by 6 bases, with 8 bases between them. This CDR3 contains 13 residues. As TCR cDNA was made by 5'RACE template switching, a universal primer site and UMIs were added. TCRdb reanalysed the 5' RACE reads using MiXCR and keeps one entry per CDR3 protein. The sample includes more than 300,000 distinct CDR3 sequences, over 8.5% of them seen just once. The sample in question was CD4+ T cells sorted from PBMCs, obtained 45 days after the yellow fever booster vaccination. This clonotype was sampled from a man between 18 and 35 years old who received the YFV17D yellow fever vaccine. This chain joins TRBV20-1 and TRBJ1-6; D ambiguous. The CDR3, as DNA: TGCAGTGCTAGACCGGAATCTAATTCACCCCTCCACTTT. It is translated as CSARPESNSPLHF.